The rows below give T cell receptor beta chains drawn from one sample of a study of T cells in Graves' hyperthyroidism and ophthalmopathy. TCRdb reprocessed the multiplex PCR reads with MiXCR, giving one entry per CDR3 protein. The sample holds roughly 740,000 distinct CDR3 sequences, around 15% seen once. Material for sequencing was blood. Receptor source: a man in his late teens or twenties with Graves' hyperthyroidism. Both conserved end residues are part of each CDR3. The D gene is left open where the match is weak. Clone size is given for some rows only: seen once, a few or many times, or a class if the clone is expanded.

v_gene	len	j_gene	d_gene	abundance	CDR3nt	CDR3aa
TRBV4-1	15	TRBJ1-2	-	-	TGCGCCAGCAGCCAGTCAGATGGGGGCAACTATGGCTACACCTTC	CASSQSDGGNYGYTF
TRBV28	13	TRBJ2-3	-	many	TGTGCCAGCATGCCCCCCGGGACAGATACGCAGTATTTT	CASMPPGTDTQYF
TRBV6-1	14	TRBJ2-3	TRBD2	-	TGTGCCAGCACTCCTCCTAGCGGGATGGATACGCAGTATTTT	CASTPPSGMDTQYF
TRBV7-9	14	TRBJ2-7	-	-	TGTGCCAGCAGCCCGCCATTGGGGGCCAACGAGCAGTACTTC	CASSPPLGANEQYF
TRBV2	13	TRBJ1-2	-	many	TGTGCCACCAAACCCGACGAAGACTATGGCTACACCTTC	CATKPDEDYGYTF
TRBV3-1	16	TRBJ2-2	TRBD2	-	TGTGCCAGCAGCCAAGAGGGACTAGCGATTTCCGGGGAGCTGTTTTTT	CASSQEGLAISGELFF
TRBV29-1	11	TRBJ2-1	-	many	TGCAGCGTTGAAGGGAGGAGTGAGCAGTTCTTC	CSVEGRSEQFF
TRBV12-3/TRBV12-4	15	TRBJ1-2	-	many	TGTGCCAGCAGTCCAACAGGATTCGCGGACTATGGCTACACCTTC	CASSPTGFADYGYTF
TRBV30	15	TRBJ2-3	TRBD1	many	TGTGCCTGGAGTGGCACAGGGGTTAGCACAGATACGCAGTATTTT	CAWSGTGVSTDTQYF
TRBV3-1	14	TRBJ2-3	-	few	TGTGCCAGCAGCCGAGTCGGAAGCACAGATACGCAGTATTTT	CASSRVGSTDTQYF
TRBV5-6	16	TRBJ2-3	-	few	TGTGCCAGCAGCGAGAACACTGGTCTAGGCACAGATACGCAGTATTTT	CASSENTGLGTDTQYF
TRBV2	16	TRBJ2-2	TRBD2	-	TGTGCCAGCAGCCGACTAGCGGGAATGAACACCGGGGAGCTGTTTTTT	CASSRLAGMNTGELFF
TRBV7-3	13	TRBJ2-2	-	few	TGTGCCAGCAGCCCGGCGTTAACCGGGGAGCTGTTTTTT	CASSPALTGELFF
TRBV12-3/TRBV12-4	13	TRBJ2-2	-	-	TGTGCCAGCAGCAGGAGTCTCTCCGGGGAGCTGTTTTTT	CASSRSLSGELFF
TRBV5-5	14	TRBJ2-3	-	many	TGTGCCAGCAGCTTGCGGGAACTTGAAGATACGCAGTATTTT	CASSLRELEDTQYF
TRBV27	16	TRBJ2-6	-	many	TGTGCCAGCAGTTTATCTGGGGGCGCTGGGGCCAACGTCCTGACTTTC	CASSLSGGAGANVLTF
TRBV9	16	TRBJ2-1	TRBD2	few	TGTGCCAGCTCGATATTTGGCAGCGGGAGGGTTAATGAGCAGTTCTTC	CASSIFGSGRVNEQFF
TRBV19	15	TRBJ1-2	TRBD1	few	TGTGCCAGTATGGGACAGGGACCTACTAACTATGGCTACACCTTC	CASMGQGPTNYGYTF
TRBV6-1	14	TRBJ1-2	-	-	TGTGCCAGCATGTCGAGTTGGCTGACTAAAAGCTACACCTTC	CASMSSWLTKSYTF
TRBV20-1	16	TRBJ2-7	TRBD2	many	TGCAGTGCTAGAGAAGCGGGAGGCTCTCTCTCCTACGAGCAGTACTTC	CSAREAGGSLSYEQYF
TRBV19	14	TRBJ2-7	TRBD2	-	TGTGCCAGTAGTATAACTAGCGGGACCTACGAGCAGTACTTC	CASSITSGTYEQYF
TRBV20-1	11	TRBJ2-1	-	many	TGCAGTGCTAGTTCTGGAAATGAGCAGTTCTTC	CSASSGNEQFF
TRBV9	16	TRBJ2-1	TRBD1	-	TGTGCCAGCAGCGCCCTCAACAGGGGCAGGAACAATGAGCAGTTCTTC	CASSALNRGRNNEQFF
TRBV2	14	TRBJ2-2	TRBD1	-	TGTGCCAGCAGGAAGGGACAGGGAAACGGGGAGCTGTTTTTT	CASRKGQGNGELFF
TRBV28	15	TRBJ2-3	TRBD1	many	TGTGCCAGCAGTTCGACAGGGGAACGCACAGATACGCAGTATTTT	CASSSTGERTDTQYF
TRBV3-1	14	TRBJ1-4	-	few	TGTGCCAGCAGCCAGACGGACTCTAATGAAAAACTGTTTTTT	CASSQTDSNEKLFF
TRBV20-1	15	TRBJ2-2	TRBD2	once	TGCAGTGCTAGCGGGGCGGGAGCGAACACCGGGGAGCTGTTTTTT	CSASGAGANTGELFF
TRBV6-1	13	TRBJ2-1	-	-	TGTGCCACAGCGACCGGGACCTACAATGAGCAGTTCTTC	CATATGTYNEQFF
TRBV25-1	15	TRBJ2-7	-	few	TGTGCCAGCAGTGAATCCGGCGGGCCCTTCTACGAGCAGTACTTC	CASSESGGPFYEQYF
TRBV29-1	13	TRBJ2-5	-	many	TGCAGCGTTGTTCCCGGGGGGCCAGAGACCCAGTACTTC	CSVVPGGPETQYF
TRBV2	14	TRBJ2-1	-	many	TGTGCCAGCAGGGAGGGGGGGGGTTACAATGAGCAGTTCTTC	CASREGGGYNEQFF
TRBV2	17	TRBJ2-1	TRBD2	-	TGTGCCAGCAGTGAAAGAAGGACTAGCGGGTGGAACCATGAGCAGTTCTTC	CASSERRTSGWNHEQFF
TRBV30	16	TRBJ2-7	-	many	TGTGCCTGGAGGACCTATGGTAGCGCGGTTTCCTACGAGCAGTACTTC	CAWRTYGSAVSYEQYF
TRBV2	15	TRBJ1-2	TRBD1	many	TGTGCCAGCAGTGAAGCGTGGACAGGGGGCGCAGGCTACACCTTC	CASSEAWTGGAGYTF